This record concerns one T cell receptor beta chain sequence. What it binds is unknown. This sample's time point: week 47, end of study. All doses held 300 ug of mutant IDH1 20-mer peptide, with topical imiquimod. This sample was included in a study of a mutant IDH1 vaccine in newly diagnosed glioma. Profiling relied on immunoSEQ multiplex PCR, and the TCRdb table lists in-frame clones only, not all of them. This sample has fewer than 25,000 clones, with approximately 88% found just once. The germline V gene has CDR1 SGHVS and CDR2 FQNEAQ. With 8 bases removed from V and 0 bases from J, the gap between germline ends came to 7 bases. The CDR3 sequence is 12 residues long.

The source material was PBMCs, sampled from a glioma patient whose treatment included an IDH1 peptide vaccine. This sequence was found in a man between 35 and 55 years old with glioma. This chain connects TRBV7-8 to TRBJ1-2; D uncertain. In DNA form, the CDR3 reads TGTGCCAGCTCTGGGCCTAACTATGGCTACACCTTC. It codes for CASSGPNYGYTF.